The present entry profiles one T cell receptor (beta chain) with its context. No cognate antigen has been identified for it. No base quality information exists; no much larger clone differs at one position. Here V drops 5 bases and J drops 5 bases, and the junction holds 11 bases not matched to any gene. The germline V gene encodes CDR1 SGHTA and CDR2 FQGTGA. Including the terminal cysteine and phenylalanine, the CDR3 comprises 18 residues. Solely the CDR3 DNA is kept, with 54 bases framed from the first base. The data are from a study of OX40 agonist ivuxolimab in advanced cancers. With respect to the entire study: Ivuxolimab was an agonistic, fully human IgG2 monoclonal antibody directed against OX40 (CD134), a costimulatory receptor. The paper reports the monotherapy dose-escalation portion (N of about 54 patients) of the phase I ivuxolimab trial. The purpose of peripheral TCRbeta sequencing was to test whether ivuxolimab changed TCR sequence diversity and led to clonal T-cell expansion. A male proportion of around 83% and a mean age of approximately 60 years, ranging from 23 to 79, were recorded for the dose-escalation cohort. Among the 50 to 55 dose-escalation patients, approximately 20 had hepatocellular carcinoma, approximately 15 melanoma, 9 renal cell carcinoma and 9 head and neck cancer. Intravenous ivuxolimab was administered to patients every 2 weeks at six dose levels: 0.01, 0.1, 0.3, 1.5, 3 and 10 mg/kg. Partial responses occurred in three dose-escalation patients: two with cutaneous melanoma and one with hepatocellular carcinoma. Prior anti-PD-1, anti-PD-L1 or anti-CTLA-4 therapy was permitted, and approximately 40% of dose-escalation patients had received checkpoint inhibitors.

Genomic DNA was isolated from the sorted cells so that the TCRbeta CDR3 region could be sequenced. TCRbeta CDR3 regions were sequenced using the immunoSEQ Assay. What TCRdb holds here is the immuneACCESS table cut down to in-frame rearrangements. Part of the clones is not present; checked against another copy, under half of the missing clones reflect an unresolved V gene, and the others are unexplained. Counted in this sample were about 25,000 clones; under 95% of them appeared once. More than 40% of the sample is held by the ten biggest clonotypes. The trial excluded patients who had a history of autoimmune disease or were on systemic immunosuppression. Peripheral blood for TCR sequencing was collected from all dose cohorts at baseline, on cycle 4 day 1, and on cycle 7 day 1. The samples were taken from a phase I, first-in-human, multicenter, open-label dose-escalation trial of ivuxolimab. Adults with locally advanced or metastatic melanoma, renal cell, hepatocellular, or head and neck squamous cell carcinoma were enrolled in the trial. Before TCR sequencing, CD4+ T cells and CD8+ T cells from peripheral blood were sorted into separate populations.

Overall study results and their limits: Clonal expansion of both CD4+ and CD8+ blood T cells was observed from baseline to week 6 at doses 0.1 to 3.0 mg/kg. Low levels of normalized T-cell clonal expansion were also seen in some patients who did not respond. The antigen specificity of the clonally expanded peripheral T cells was not determined. Partial responders in the 0.1-3.0 mg/kg groups had among the lowest normalized peripheral clonal expansion, especially among CD8+ T cells. On average, CD8+ T cells showed more expanded clones than CD4+ T cells after ivuxolimab.

The chain is assembled from TRBV7-3 and TRBJ2-3; 15 bases in between match TRBD2. Source: CD4+ or CD8+ T cells sorted from blood, taken in a trial of the OX40 agonist ivuxolimab. This TCR derives from an adult with an advanced solid tumor such as melanoma, head and neck, liver or kidney cancer. The CDR3 reads as follows: CASSLRTSGRAGGDTQYF. The DNA sequence reads TGTGCCAGCAGCCTCCGGACTAGCGGGAGGGCCGGGGGAGATACGCAGTATTTT.